This T cell receptor (beta chain) was observed in a study of shared clonotypes between healthy human individuals (dated by TCRdb to about 2020). For the wider study: A few men and a couple of women, aged 18 to 49 years, made up the cohort. To estimate repertoire size and how much clonotypes are shared between individuals, the study performed deep sequencing of blood TCR repertoires from about five healthy adults. To increase sequencing depth and limit assay-specific biases, TCR repertoire library preparation and sequencing were carried out by different laboratories using diverse techniques. Per donor, leukapheresis produced somewhere between about 0.9 and 9.5 billion PBMCs. Per donor, three plates each were used for CD4 naive and CD4 memory, two for CD8 naive, and one for CD8 memory.

Its CDR3 holds 15 amino acids, cysteine through phenylalanine. CDR3 DNA only is kept here, 45 bases in frame from base 1. Per the germline V gene, SGHRS is the CDR1 and YFSETQ is the CDR2. Trimming accounts for 2 bases at V and 6 bases at J, while the number of junction bases matched to no gene is 8. Using the deep immunoSEQ assay, TCR CDR3 regions were amplified from genomic DNA by multiplex PCR. Extracted genomic DNA from each cell subset was spread evenly across all wells of several immunoSEQ 96-well plates, with each plate serving as a replicate. For sorted subsets, about 200 ng genomic DNA, equal to about 30,000 T cell genomes, was loaded into each replicate PCR. The purified libraries were quantified using a Qubit 3.0 fluorometer, sized with a Bioanalyzer 2100, and then quantified again using the KAPA Library Quantification kit. Every immunoSEQ 96-well plate was sequenced on a dedicated single-read 150-cycle Illumina NextSeq 550 flow cell. Under the source paper's analysis protocol: The immunoSEQ output contained only junctional sequences without quality scores, so filtering could not match that applied to full-length reads. To assign V/J genes and CDR3, sequences were annotated using PyIR, a Python wrapper for IgBLAST v1.9, with IMGT germline references. Reads were filtered out if the reads had weak V/J assignments (E-value above 1e-6), no CDR3, stop codons, out-of-frame junctions, or ambiguous translated residues. V3J clonotypes were defined as sequences sharing the same inferred V gene, J gene, and CDR3 amino acid sequence. To compute the percentage overlap between repertoires, the number of shared unique clonotypes was divided by the size of the smaller repertoire. Three approaches were used to assess repertoire richness: RTK rarefaction, the Chao1 estimator, and Recon v2.1 estimates of unobserved clonotypes. Generation probabilities were computed with OLGA for all TCRbeta clonotypes obtained by the gDNA method from a few donors. The table comes from immuneACCESS by way of TCRdb, which keeps in-frame sequences with V and J called. Part of the clones is missing from these tables; in studies checked, under half for an unresolved V gene and the rest for unknown reasons. That table gives V, J and clone size, and the DNA gave D and trimming. The sample records about 2.3 million clones, about nine tenths of which are singletons. Of the sample, roughly 0.34% is held by the ten largest clones.

General findings and caveats noted by the study authors: Sampling was limited to blood, and TCR repertoires in tissue likely differ from TCR repertoires in blood. Across a handful of donors, approximately 4.6% of naive CD4, around 3.5% of naive CD8, 2.3% of memory CD4, and under 0.45% of memory CD8 clonotypes were shared. Compared with non-shared clonotypes, clonotypes shared by all four sorted-subset donors had higher generation probabilities. Because the study included a small number of donors, the genetic and exposure-history diversity represented was limited. Incomplete sequencing was indicated by rarefaction of sorted-subset datasets, despite the large sequencing depth. Larger estimated clonotype richness was generally found for naive subsets than for memory subsets. Based on pairwise subsampling, the degree of clonotype sharing among donors was expected to be affected by sequencing depth.

Note on this clone: It lacks a known antigen. Base-call qualities are not available, and no considerably larger clone is one nucleotide away.

Donors were healthy HIV-negative adults with no recently reported acute infections or vaccinations. Only Caucasian adults living in Nashville, Tennessee, USA were represented among the donors. CD4+ T cells were enriched by magnetic negative selection, after which naive cells were positively selected on CD45RA and the negative fraction was taken as the memory subset. After blood collection by leukapheresis, PBMCs were isolated using Ficoll-Histopaque density gradient centrifugation and then cryopreserved in the vapor phase of liquid nitrogen. Analytical flow cytometry was used to check the purity and quantity of each magnetically sorted T cell population. From each sorted fraction, genomic DNA was isolated and quantified by UV absorbance on a Nanodrop 2000c.

This chain is built from TRBV5-1 and TRBJ2-1; TRBD2 lines up with 7 middle nucleotides. The clonotype comes from a man younger than 35 in good health. Some clones in this sample may be carry-over from other donors' samples. The sequenced material came from naive CD4+ T cells from PBMCs. The sample's cell subset or site label is to be understood as: CD45RA+ positively selected. Here the CDR3 is given as CASSLGTTGGNEQFF. The DNA sequence follows: TGCGCCAGCAGCTTAGGGACTACCGGCGGCAATGAGCAGTTCTTC.